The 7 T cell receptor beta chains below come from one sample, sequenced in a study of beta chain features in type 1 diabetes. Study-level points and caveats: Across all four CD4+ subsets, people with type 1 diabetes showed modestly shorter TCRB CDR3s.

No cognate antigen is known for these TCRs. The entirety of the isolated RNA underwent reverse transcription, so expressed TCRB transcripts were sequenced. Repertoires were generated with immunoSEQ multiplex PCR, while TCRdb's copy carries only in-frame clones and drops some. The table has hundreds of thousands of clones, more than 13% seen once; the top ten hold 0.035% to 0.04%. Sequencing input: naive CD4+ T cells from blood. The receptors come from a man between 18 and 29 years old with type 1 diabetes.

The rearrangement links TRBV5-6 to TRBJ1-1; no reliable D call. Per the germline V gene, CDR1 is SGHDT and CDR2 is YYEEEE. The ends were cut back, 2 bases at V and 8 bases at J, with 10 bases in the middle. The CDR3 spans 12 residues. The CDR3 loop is CASSLPDREAFF. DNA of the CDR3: TGTGCCAGCAGCTTACCCGACCGCGAAGCTTTCTTT.

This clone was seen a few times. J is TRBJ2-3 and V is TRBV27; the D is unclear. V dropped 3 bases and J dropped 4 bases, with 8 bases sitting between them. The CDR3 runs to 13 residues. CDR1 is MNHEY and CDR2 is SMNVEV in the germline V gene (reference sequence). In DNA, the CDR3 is TGTGCCAGCAGTTTCACTTCGGCAGATACGCAGTATTTT. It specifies CASSFTSADTQYF.

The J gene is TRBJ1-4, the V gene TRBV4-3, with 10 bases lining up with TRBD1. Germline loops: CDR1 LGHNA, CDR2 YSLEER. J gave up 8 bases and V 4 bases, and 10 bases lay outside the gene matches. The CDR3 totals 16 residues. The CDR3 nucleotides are TGCGCCAGCAGCCTCCTAGGCGGGACAGGGGACGAAAAACTGTTTTTT. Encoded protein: CASSLLGGTGDEKLFF.

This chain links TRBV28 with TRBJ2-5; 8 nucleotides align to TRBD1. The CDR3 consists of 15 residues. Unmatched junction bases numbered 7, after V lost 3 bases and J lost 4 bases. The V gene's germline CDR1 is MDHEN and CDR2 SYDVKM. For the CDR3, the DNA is TGTGCCAGCAGTTTGCTGACAGGGGCCCGAGAGACCCAGTACTTC. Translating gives CASSLLTGARETQYF.

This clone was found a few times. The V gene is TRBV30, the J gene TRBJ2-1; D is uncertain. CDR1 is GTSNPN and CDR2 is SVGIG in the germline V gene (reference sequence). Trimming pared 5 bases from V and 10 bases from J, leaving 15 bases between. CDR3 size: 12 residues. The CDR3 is CAWGYRVEEQFF. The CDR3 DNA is TGTGCCTGGGGCTACCGGGTCGAGGAGCAGTTCTTC.

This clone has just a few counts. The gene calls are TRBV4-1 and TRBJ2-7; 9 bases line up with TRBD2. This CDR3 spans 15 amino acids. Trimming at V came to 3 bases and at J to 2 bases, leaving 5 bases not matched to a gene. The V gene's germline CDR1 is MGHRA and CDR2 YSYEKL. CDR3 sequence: CASSHRTSATYEQYF. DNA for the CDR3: TGCGCCAGCAGCCACAGGACTAGCGCAACCTACGAGCAGTACTTC.

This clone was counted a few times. CDR3 in amino acids: CASSFGENQPQHF. The CDR3 nucleotides read TGCGCCAGCAGCTTTGGGGAAAATCAGCCCCAGCATTTT. The chain carries TRBV5-1 and TRBJ1-5, with unresolved D. V lost 2 bases and J 4 bases, leaving 7 bases between the germline ends. The V gene's germline CDR1 is SGHRS and CDR2 YFSETQ. CDR3 length equals 13 residues.